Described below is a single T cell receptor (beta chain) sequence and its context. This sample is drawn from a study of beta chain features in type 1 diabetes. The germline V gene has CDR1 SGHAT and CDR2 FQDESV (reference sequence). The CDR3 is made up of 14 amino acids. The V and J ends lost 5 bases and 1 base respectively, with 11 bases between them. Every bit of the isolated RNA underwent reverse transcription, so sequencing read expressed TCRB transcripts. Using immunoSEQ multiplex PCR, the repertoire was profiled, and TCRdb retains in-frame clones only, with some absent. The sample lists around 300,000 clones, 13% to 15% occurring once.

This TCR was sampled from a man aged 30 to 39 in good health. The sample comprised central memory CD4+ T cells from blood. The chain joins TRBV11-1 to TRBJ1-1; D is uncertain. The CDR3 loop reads CASSPDTANTEAFF. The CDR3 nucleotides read TGTGCCAGCAGCCCTGACACAGCGAACACTGAAGCTTTCTTT.